The 13 T cell receptor beta chains reported below all come from one sample, sequenced in a study of shared clonotypes between healthy human individuals (dated by TCRdb to 2020 to 2021). Receptor libraries were prepared by the immunoSEQ multiplex PCR assay. Sourced from immuneACCESS, this table was stored by TCRdb with only in-frame sequences that have V and J called. A share of the clones is absent; for the studies checked, an unresolved V gene accounts for under half, and the remainder has no known explanation. Here the sample has approximately 1,500,000 clones; 95% to 99% occur a single time. The ten top clones hold roughly 0.4% of the sample. The sequencing sample was made of naive CD4+ T cells sorted from blood. The sample's cell subset or site label, decoded: CD45RA+ positively selected. The receptors originated from a young man in good health.

This clone was recorded once. The J gene is TRBJ2-3, the V gene TRBV4-3, with D possibly matching TRBD2 (6 bases). The CDR3 runs to 13 residues. CDR1 is LGHNA, CDR2 YSLEER, per germline. V was trimmed by 4 bases and J by 7 bases, leaving 12 bases between them. The CDR3 sequence is CASSPTAGNTQYF. DNA of the CDR3: TGCGCCAGCAGCCCCACTGCGGGGAATACGCAGTATTTT.

V usage is TRBV6-5 and J usage is TRBJ2-7, with D perhaps matching TRBD1 (5 bases). The V and J ends lost 3 bases and 4 bases respectively, with 13 bases between them. The CDR3 runs to 14 residues. From germline, CDR1 is MNHEY and CDR2 SVGAGI. Here the CDR3 DNA reads TGTGCCAGCAGTTATCTAGGGGCAAATTACGAGCAGTACTTC. Protein sequence: CASSYLGANYEQYF.

This chain links TRBV6-6 with TRBJ2-7; TRBD2 aligns across 8 bases. Germline values: CDR1 MNHNY, CDR2 SVGAGI (reference sequence). J was trimmed by 0 bases and V by 1 base; bases with no gene match: 5. This CDR3 spans 16 amino acids. The CDR3 here is CASSYLGTRGSYEQYF. For the CDR3, the DNA is TGTGCCAGCAGTTACTTGGGGACTAGGGGCTCCTACGAGCAGTACTTC.

V is TRBV5-1 and J is TRBJ2-5, with D perhaps matching TRBD1 (6 bases). Trimming left V 2 bases short and J 2 bases short, with 10 bases between. This CDR3 spans 14 amino acids. Germline-derived CDR1 and CDR2 are SGHRS and YFSETQ. CDR3 sequence (DNA): TGCGCCAGCAGCTTCGACAGGTTACAAGAGACCCAGTACTTC. Encoded protein: CASSFDRLQETQYF.

The V gene is TRBV7-8, the J gene TRBJ1-2; TRBD1 matches 9 bases. J was trimmed by 5 bases and V by 5 bases; bases with no gene match: 9. Germline V gives CDR1 SGHVS, CDR2 FQNEAQ. This CDR3 contains 15 residues. The CDR3 loop is CASSLRDRVQYGYTF. The CDR3, as DNA: TGTGCCAGCAGCCTCCGGGACAGGGTCCAATATGGCTACACCTTC.

This chain connects TRBV25-1 to TRBJ2-1; D remains ambiguous. V dropped 0 bases and J dropped 7 bases, with 7 bases sitting between them. CDR3 length: 13 residues. The germline gives CDR1 MGHDK, CDR2 SYGVNS. The CDR3 coding sequence is TGTGCCAGCAGTGAATATACCGGGAATGAGCAGTTCTTC. This gives the protein CASSEYTGNEQFF. Full variable domain (rest looked up from reference TRBV25-1 and TRBJ2-1): EADIYQTPRYLVIGTGKKITLECSQTMGHDKMYWYQQDPGMELHLIHYSYGVNSTEKGDLSSESTVSRIRTEHFPLTLESARPSHTSQYLCASSEYTGNEQFFGPGTRLTVL.

The chain couples TRBV7-9 to TRBJ2-7, with D perhaps TRBD1 (5 bases). Germline CDR1 reads SEHNR; CDR2 reads FQNEAQ (reference sequence). The CDR3 totals 12 residues. Trimming took off 5 bases at V and 4 bases at J, with 9 bases between the two ends. CDR3 DNA: TGTGCCAGCAGCACAGACAGATACGAGCAGTACTTC. Its translation is CASSTDRYEQYF.

The chain has TRBV18 and TRBJ1-3, with 7 bases lining up with TRBD1. This CDR3 has 18 residues. Germline lookup yields CDR1 KGHSH and CDR2 LQKENI. V shed 2 bases, J shed 0 bases, and the junction held 10 bases outside the gene matches. CDR3 protein: CASSPMAVTGSSGNTIYF. The CDR3 DNA sequence: TGTGCCAGCTCACCAATGGCGGTGACAGGGAGCTCTGGAAACACCATATATTTT.

The chain recombines TRBV18 with TRBJ2-5; TRBD2 matches at 14 bases. Losses at the gene ends were 3 bases for V and 4 bases for J; bases not matched to a gene: 4. The CDR3 covers 16 residues. CDR1 is KGHSH and CDR2 is LQKENI in the germline V gene. The CDR3 DNA sequence: TGTGCCAGCTCACCGGGACTAGCGGGAGTTCGAGAGACCCAGTACTTC. As protein: CASSPGLAGVRETQYF. The whole variable domain, remainder taken from reference TRBV18 and TRBJ2-5, is NAGVMQNPRHLVRRRGQEARLRCSPMKGHSHVYWYRQLPEEGLKFMVYLQKENIIDESGMPKERFSAEFPKEGPSILRIQQVVRGDSAAYFCASSPGLAGVRETQYFGPGTRLLVL.

V is TRBV2 and J is TRBJ2-1; 7 bases fit TRBD1. The CDR3 is 13 amino acids. Germline V CDR1 and CDR2: SNHLY, FYNNEI. The V and J ends lost 4 bases and 4 bases, in that order; junction bases with no gene match: 1. Written as DNA, the CDR3 is TGTGCCAGCAGTGGGGACAGTTACAATGAGCAGTTCTTC. Translated: CASSGDSYNEQFF. The full variable domain, completed using reference TRBV2 and TRBJ2-1, is EPEVTQTPSHQVTQMGQEVILRCVPISNHLYFYWYRQILGQKVEFLVSFYNNEISEKSEIFDDQFSVERPDGSNFTLKIRSTKLEDSAMYFCASSGDSYNEQFFGPGTRLTVL.

The gene calls are TRBV10-1 and TRBJ2-7; 7 bases align to TRBD1. Per the germline V gene, CDR1 is WNHNN and CDR2 is SYGVQD (reference sequence). The CDR3 covers 13 residues. J was trimmed by 2 bases and V by 6 bases; bases with no gene match: 4. Written as DNA, the CDR3 is TGCGCCAGCAGCCCGGGGACAGCCTACGAGCAGTACTTC. Amino acids: CASSPGTAYEQYF.

The chain uses TRBV7-9 and TRBJ1-1, with 7 bases fitting TRBD1. The CDR3 extends over 15 amino acids. V lost 0 bases and J lost 5; bases outside the gene matches: 6. Per the germline V gene, CDR1 is SEHNR and CDR2 is FQNEAQ (reference sequence). DNA for the CDR3: TGTGCCAGCAGCTTAGCGACAGGGACGGGGACTGAAGCTTTCTTT. Protein product: CASSLATGTGTEAFF. The full variable domain, in which reference TRBV7-9 and TRBJ1-1 provide the parts outside the CDR3, is DTGVSQNPRHKITKRGQNVTFRCDPISEHNRLYWYRQTLGQGPEFLTYFQNEAQLEKSRLLSDRFSAERPKGSFSTLEIQRTEQGDSAMYLCASSLATGTGTEAFFGQGTRLTVV.

The chain employs TRBV1 and TRBJ1-2; the D call of TRBD1 is as the table states it, not checked on the DNA. TRBV1 is marked as a pseudogene. The CDR3 length is 13 residues. This chain's CDR3 is CTSSQGQTYGYTF. The CDR3 nucleotides are TGCACCAGCAGCCAAGGACAGACCTATGGCTACACCTTC.